The 17 T cell receptor beta chains given below trace back to one sample, sequenced in a study of blood T cells in healthy people across ages. For the second PCR, which ran for about 7 to 12 cycles, a sample-barcoded 5' primer and a J-beta primer mix were used. TCRdb analysed the 5' RACE reads with MiXCR anew, one entry per CDR3 protein. The sample consists of about 1.4 million distinct CDR3 sequences, roughly 60% of them appearing once. The sequencing input was blood. These receptors were obtained from a man aged 18 to 30 in good health.

The CDR3 sequence: CASSLVGRLQETQYF. Here the CDR3 DNA reads TGTGCCAGCAGCTTAGTCGGGCGACTACAAGAGACCCAGTACTTC. This chain joins TRBV7-6 and TRBJ2-5; maybe TRBD2 (5 bases). With 1 base removed from V and 2 bases from J, the gap between germline ends came to 11 bases. Germline V gene lookup returns CDR1 SGHVS and CDR2 FNYEAQ. There are 15 residues in the CDR3.

The chain links TRBV5-6 to TRBJ2-5, with 10 bases that match TRBD2. The germline V gene has CDR1 SGHDT and CDR2 YYEEEE. The CDR3 is made up of 14 amino acids. V was pared by 4 bases and J by 5 bases, with 5 bases of the junction left unmatched. The chain's CDR3 is CASSTGTSDETQYF. The CDR3 DNA follows: TGTGCCAGCAGCACCGGGACTAGCGACGAGACCCAGTACTTC. Full variable domain (outside the CDR3, taken from reference TRBV5-6 and TRBJ2-5): DAGVTQSPTHLIKTRGQQVTLRCSPKSGHDTVSWYQQALGQGPQFIFQYYEEEERQRGNFPDRFSGHQFPNYSSELNVNALLLGDSALYLCASSTGTSDETQYFGPGTRLLVL.

V usage is TRBV7-9 and J usage is TRBJ1-1, with D unresolved. CDR3 length: 13 residues. Deletions cut 6 bases from V and 5 bases from J, with 13 bases between. Looked up from germline, CDR1 is SEHNR and CDR2 is FQNEAQ (reference sequence). CDR3 sequence (DNA): TGTGCCAGCAGTCTCATGGTGGGGACTGAAGCTTTCTTT. It translates to CASSLMVGTEAFF.

V and J are TRBV4-1 and TRBJ2-3; 7 bases align to TRBD2. CDR1 and CDR2 (germline): MGHRA, YSYEKL. The junction had 4 bases not matched to a gene; V was cut back by 1 base and J by 0 bases. CDR3 length: 16 amino acids. The CDR3: CASSQAERGSTDTQYF. The DNA for the CDR3 is TGCGCCAGCAGCCAAGCCGAGCGGGGCAGCACAGATACGCAGTATTTT.

This clonotype was observed a handful of times. This sequence joins TRBV6-5 and TRBJ2-7, with D possibly matching TRBD1 (6 bases). V was pared by 6 bases and J by 6 bases, with 15 bases between. CDR1 is MNHEY and CDR2 is SVGAGI in the germline V gene. This CDR3 has 13 residues. The CDR3: CASRNPGQSEQYF. The CDR3 nucleotides are TGTGCCAGCAGGAACCCCGGACAGAGCGAGCAGTACTTC.

V gene TRBV5-8 combines with J gene TRBJ2-4; 7 bases align to TRBD2. The trim removed 2 bases at V and 7 bases at J, leaving 6 bases unmatched. CDR3 length: 14 amino acids. Germline V lookup: CDR1 SGHTS, CDR2 YDEGEE. CDR3 loop: CASSFGGTWNIQYF. CDR3 nucleotides: TGTGCCAGCAGCTTCGGGGGGACGTGGAACATTCAGTACTTC.

This chain joins TRBV4-2 and TRBJ2-4, with TRBD1 identical over 7 bases. Gene TRBJ2-7 matches the end of the DNA better, so the J call may be wrong. The CDR3 spans 15 residues. CDR1 is LGHNA, CDR2 YNFKEQ, per germline. DNA for the CDR3: TGTGCCAGCAGCCAAGGGGACAGAAACTCCTACGAGCAGTACTTC. As protein: CASSQGDRNSYEQYF.

The chain has TRBV7-9 and TRBJ2-1; 8 bases are a match to TRBD1. This CDR3 contains 15 residues. The V gene end was trimmed by 6 bases and the J gene end by 9 bases; junction bases not matched to a gene: 13. In germline, CDR1 is SEHNR, CDR2 FQNEAQ (reference sequence). CDR3 sequence: CASRGPGQVPLEQFF. CDR3 coding DNA: TGTGCCAGCAGAGGTCCGGGACAGGTCCCCCTTGAGCAGTTCTTC.

The chain uses TRBV12-3 or TRBV12-4 and TRBJ2-5; D remains ambiguous. Trimming pared 5 bases from V and 6 bases from J, leaving 16 bases between. The CDR3 consists of 14 residues. DNA for the CDR3: TGTGCCAGCAGTCCAATAGGGCCTCGGAAGACCCAGTACTTC. Translated, it gives CASSPIGPRKTQYF.

This clonotype was seen only a few times. This rearrangement joins TRBV12-3 or TRBV12-4 to TRBJ2-5, with D tentatively TRBD1 (6 bases). The tail of the sequence fits TRBJ2-7 better, so the J call may be wrong. This CDR3 contains 16 residues. The CDR3 nucleotides are TGTGCCAGCAGCTTTTCCGGTTGGGACAACGACTACGAGCAGTACTTC. It is translated as CASSFSGWDNDYEQYF.

A single count supports this clonotype. The junction shows a germline mismatch at one end, possibly a read error. This chain links TRBV4-3 with TRBJ2-7; D is perhaps TRBD1 or TRBD2 (5 bases each). The CDR3 length is 17 residues. CDR1 is LGHNA, CDR2 YSLEER, per germline. CDR3 bases: TGCGCCAGCAGCCAAGCCTTCGAAGAGGGGTTTTCCTATGAGCAGTACTTC. Translation gives CASSQAFEEGFSYEQYF.

V and J are TRBV27 and TRBJ1-1, with a tentative D call TRBD1 (6 bases). CDR1 is MNHEY, CDR2 SMNVEV, per germline (reference sequence). Trimming took 2 bases from V and 2 from J, leaving 15 bases between them. The CDR3 loop spans 16 amino acids. The CDR3 spells CASSLQGWSRNTEAFF. CDR3 DNA: TGTGCCAGCAGTTTACAGGGGTGGAGCCGCAACACTGAAGCTTTCTTT.

This rearrangement joins TRBV5-1 to TRBJ2-1; unclear D gene. Judging by the DNA end, TRBJ2-7 fits better; the J call may be wrong. The CDR3 covers 12 residues. CDR1 and CDR2 from the germline V gene are SGHRS and YFSETQ. The CDR3: CASSLGFFEQYF. DNA of the CDR3: TGCGCCAGCAGCTTGGGGTTTTTCGAGCAGTACTTC.

The chain carries TRBV15 and TRBJ2-1, with TRBD2 matching over 13 bases. The junction had 4 bases not matched to a gene; V was cut back by 4 bases and J by 7 bases. This CDR3 comprises 15 residues. Germline-derived CDR1 and CDR2 are LNHNV and YYDKDF (reference sequence). The CDR3 DNA follows: TGTGCCACCAGCAAGCCGGGACTAGCGGGGAATGAGCAGTTCTTC. Protein: CATSKPGLAGNEQFF.

The chain joins TRBV5-1 to TRBJ2-2, with 8 positions matching TRBD2. CDR1 SGHRS and CDR2 YFSETQ come from the germline V gene. J gave up 2 bases and V 7 bases, and 7 bases lay outside the gene matches. CDR3 length equals 15 residues. CDR3 in DNA: TGCGCCAGCCAAACGGGGGGGCCTAACACCGGGGAGCTGTTTTTT. This gives the protein CASQTGGPNTGELFF.

This chain uses TRBV6-1 with TRBJ1-6; 11 bases are shared with TRBD1. The J segment lost 1 base and the V segment lost 6 bases, leaving 11 bases of the junction unmatched. Germline CDR1 MNHNS, CDR2 SASEGT. The CDR3 spans 19 residues. CDR3 DNA sequence: TGTGCCAGCAGCCTAATCGGACAGGGGGCTAGGTCCTATAATTCACCCCTCCACTTT. It yields the protein CASSLIGQGARSYNSPLHF.

V gene TRBV25-1 combines with J gene TRBJ2-3; 12 bases match TRBD2. Germline loops: CDR1 MGHDK, CDR2 SYGVNS. V trimming: 6 bases; J trimming: 4 bases; junction bases outside the gene matches: 5. The CDR3 is made up of 15 amino acids. CDR3: CASRTSGGGADTQYF. The CDR3 DNA reads as TGTGCCAGCAGGACTAGCGGGGGAGGCGCAGATACGCAGTATTTT. Full variable domain (outside the CDR3, taken from reference TRBV25-1 and TRBJ2-3): EADIYQTPRYLVIGTGKKITLECSQTMGHDKMYWYQQDPGMELHLIHYSYGVNSTEKGDLSSESTVSRIRTEHFPLTLESARPSHTSQYLCASRTSGGGADTQYFGPGTRLTVL.